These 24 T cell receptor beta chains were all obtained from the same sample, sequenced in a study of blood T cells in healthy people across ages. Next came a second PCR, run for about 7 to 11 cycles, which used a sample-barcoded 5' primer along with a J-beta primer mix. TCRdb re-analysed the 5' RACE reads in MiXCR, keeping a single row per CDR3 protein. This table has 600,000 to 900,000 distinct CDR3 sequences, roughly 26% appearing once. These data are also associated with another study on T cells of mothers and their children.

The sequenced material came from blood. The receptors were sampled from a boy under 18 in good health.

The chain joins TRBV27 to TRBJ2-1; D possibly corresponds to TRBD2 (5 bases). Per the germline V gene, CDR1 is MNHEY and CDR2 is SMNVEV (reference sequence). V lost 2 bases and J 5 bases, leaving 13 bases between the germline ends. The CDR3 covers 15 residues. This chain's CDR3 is CASSLEGRIHNEQFF. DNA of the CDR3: TGTGCCAGCAGTTTAGAGGGTCGCATACACAATGAGCAGTTCTTC.

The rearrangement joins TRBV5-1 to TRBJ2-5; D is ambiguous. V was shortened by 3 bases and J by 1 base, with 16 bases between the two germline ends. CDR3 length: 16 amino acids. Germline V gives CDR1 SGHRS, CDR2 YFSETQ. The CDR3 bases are TGCGCCAGCAGCTGGACGGGCAGTTTAGGCCAAGAGACCCAGTACTTC. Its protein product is CASSWTGSLGQETQYF.

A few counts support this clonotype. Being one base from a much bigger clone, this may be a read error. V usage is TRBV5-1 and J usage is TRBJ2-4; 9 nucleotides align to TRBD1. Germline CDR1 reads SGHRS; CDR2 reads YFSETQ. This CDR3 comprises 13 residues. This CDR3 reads CASSWDRENIQHF. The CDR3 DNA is TGCGCCAGCAGCTGGGACAGGGAGAACATTCAGCACTTC. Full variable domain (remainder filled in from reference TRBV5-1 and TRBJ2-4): KAGVTQTPRYLIKTRGQQVTLSCSPISGHRSVSWYQQTPGQGLQFLFEYFSETQRNKGNFPGRFSGRQFSNSRSEMNVSTLELGDSALYLCASSWDRENIQHFGAGTRLSVL.

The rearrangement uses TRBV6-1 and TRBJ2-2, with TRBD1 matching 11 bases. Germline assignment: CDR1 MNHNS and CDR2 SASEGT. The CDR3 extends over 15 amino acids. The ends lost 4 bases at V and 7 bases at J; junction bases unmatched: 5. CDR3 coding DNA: TGTGCCAGCAGTGGGACAGGGGGCATGGGCGGGGAGCTGTTTTTT. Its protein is CASSGTGGMGGELFF.

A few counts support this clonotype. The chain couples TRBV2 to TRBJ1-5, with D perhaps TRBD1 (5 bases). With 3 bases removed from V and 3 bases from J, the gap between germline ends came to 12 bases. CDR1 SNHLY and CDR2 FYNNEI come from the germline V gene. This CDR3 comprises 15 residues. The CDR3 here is CASSDFRRDNQPQHF. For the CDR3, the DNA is TGTGCCAGCAGTGATTTCCGCAGGGACAATCAGCCCCAGCATTTT.

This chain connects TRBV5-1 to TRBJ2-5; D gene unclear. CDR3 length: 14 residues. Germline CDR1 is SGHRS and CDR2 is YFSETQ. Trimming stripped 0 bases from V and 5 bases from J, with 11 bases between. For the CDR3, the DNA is TGCGCCAGCAGCTTGGCCACATCAGAGGAGACCCAGTACTTC. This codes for CASSLATSEETQYF.

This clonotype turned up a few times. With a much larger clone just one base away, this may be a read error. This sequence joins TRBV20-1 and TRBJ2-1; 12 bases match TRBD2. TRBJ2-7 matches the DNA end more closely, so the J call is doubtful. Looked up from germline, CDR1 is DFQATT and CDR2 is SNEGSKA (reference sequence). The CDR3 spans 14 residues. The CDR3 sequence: CSADGLAGSNEQYF. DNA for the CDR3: TGCAGTGCCGATGGACTAGCGGGGTCCAATGAGCAGTACTTC.

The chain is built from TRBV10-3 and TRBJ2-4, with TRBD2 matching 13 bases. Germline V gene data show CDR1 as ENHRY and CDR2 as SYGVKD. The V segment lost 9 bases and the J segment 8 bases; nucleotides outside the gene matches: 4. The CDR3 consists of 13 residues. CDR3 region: CAIGTSGDDIQYF. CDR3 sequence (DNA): TGTGCCATAGGGACTAGCGGGGATGACATTCAGTACTTC.

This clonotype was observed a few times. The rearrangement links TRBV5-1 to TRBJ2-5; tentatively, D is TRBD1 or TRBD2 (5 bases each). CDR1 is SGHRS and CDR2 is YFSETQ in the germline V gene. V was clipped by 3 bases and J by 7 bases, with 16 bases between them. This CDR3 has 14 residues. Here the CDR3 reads CASSWGVGDGTQYF. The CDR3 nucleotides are TGCGCCAGCAGCTGGGGAGTGGGGGACGGGACCCAGTACTTC.

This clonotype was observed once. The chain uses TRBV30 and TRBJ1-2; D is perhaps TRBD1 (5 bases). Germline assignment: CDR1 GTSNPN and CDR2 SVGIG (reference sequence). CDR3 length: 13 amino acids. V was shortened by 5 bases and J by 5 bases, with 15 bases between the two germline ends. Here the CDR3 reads CAWEPSGSYGYTF. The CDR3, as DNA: TGTGCCTGGGAACCCTCAGGGTCGTATGGCTACACCTTC. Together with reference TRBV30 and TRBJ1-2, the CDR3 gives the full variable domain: SQTIHQWPATLVQPVGSPLSLECTVEGTSNPNLYWYRQAAGRGLQLLFYSVGIGQISSEVPQNLSASRPQDRQFILSSKKLLLSDSGFYLCAWEPSGSYGYTFGSGTRLTVV.

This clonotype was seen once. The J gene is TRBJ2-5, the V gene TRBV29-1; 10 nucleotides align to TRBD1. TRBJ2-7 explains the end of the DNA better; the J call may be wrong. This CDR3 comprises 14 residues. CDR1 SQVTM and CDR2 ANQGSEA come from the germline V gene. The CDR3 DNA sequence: TGCAGCGCTATACCGGGACAGGGGTTCTACGAGCAGTACTTC. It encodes CSAIPGQGFYEQYF.

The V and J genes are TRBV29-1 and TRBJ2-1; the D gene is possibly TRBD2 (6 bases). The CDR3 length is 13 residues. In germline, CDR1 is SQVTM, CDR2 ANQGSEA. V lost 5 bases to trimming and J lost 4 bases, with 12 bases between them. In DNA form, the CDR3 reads TGCAGCGTTTCTGGCGCGGGATACAATGAGCAGTTCTTC. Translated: CSVSGAGYNEQFF.

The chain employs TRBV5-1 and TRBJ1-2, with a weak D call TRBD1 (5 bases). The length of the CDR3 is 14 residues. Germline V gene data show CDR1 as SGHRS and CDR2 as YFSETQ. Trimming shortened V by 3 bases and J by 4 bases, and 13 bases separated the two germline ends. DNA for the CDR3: TGCGCCAGCAGCTCTATGGGGGTTGCCTATGGCTACACCTTC. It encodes CASSSMGVAYGYTF.

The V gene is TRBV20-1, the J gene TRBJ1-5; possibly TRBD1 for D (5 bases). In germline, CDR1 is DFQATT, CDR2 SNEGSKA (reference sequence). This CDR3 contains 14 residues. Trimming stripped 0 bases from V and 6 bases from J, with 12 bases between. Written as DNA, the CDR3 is TGCAGTGCTAGAGAACTCGGGGGTACTCAGCCCCAGCATTTT. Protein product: CSARELGGTQPQHF.

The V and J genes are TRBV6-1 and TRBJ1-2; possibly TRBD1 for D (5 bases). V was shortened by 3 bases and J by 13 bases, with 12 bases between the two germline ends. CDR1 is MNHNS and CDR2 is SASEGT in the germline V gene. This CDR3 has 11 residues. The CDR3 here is CASSDIGTSTF. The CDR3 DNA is TGTGCCAGCAGTGATATTGGGACCTCCACCTTC.

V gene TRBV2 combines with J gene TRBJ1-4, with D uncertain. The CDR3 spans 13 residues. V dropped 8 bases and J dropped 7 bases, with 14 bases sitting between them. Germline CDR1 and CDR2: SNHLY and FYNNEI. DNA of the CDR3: TGTGCCAGCCGATTCGGAGGAGGTGAAAAACTGTTTTTT. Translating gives CASRFGGGEKLFF.

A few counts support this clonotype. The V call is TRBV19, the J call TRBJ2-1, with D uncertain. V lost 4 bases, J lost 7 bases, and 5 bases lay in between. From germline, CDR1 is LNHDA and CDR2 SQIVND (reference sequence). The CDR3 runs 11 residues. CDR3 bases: TGTGCCAGTAGTAAGGGTAATGAGCAGTTCTTC. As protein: CASSKGNEQFF.

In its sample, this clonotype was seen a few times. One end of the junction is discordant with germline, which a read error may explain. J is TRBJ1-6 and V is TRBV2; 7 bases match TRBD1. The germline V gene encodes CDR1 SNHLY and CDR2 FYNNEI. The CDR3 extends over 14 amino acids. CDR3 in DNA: TGTGTCAGCAGTGAGCAGGGGGGAAATTCACCCCTCCACTTT. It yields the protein CVSSEQGGNSPLHF. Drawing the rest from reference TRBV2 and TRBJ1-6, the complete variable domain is EPEVTQTPSHQVTQMGQEVILRCVPISNHLYFYWYRQILGQKVEFLVSFYNNEISEKSEIFDDQFSVERPDGSNFTLKIRSTKLEDSAMYFCVSSEQGGNSPLHFGNGTRLTVT.

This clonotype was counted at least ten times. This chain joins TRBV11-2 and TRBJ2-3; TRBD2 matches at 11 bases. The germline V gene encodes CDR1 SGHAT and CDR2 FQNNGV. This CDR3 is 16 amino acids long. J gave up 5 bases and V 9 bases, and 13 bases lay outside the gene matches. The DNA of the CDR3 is TGTGCCAGTTCAGCGCTAGCGGGGGGCAAAGGAGATACGCAGTATTTT. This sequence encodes CASSALAGGKGDTQYF.

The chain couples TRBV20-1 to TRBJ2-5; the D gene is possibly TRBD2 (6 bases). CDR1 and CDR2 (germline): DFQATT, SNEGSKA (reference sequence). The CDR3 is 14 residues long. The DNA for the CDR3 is TGCAGAGGAGGGCGGGAAAGGAGCCAAGAGACCCAGTACTTC. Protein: CRGGRERSQETQYF.

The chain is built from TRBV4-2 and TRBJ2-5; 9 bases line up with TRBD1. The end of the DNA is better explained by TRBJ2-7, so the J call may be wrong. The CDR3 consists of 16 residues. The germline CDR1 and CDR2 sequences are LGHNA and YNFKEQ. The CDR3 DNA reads TGTGCCAGCAGCCAAGTTATAGGACAGGGGAGGAACGAGCAGTACTTC. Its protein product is CASSQVIGQGRNEQYF.

For the CDR3, the DNA is TGCGCCAGCGACCTCGGGACTAGCGGAGAGACCCAGTACTTC. Translated, it gives CASDLGTSGETQYF. The chain recombines TRBV5-1 with TRBJ2-5; TRBD2 agrees at 11 bases. The J segment lost 4 bases and the V segment lost 7 bases, leaving 6 bases of the junction unmatched. There are 14 residues in the CDR3. Germline CDR1 and CDR2: SGHRS and YFSETQ.

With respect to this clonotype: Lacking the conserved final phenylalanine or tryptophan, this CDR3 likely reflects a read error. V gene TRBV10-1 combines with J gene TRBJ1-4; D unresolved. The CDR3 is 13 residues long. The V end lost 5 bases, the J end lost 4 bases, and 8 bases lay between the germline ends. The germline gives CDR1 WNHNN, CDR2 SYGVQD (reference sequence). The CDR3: CASSPSVNEKLFL. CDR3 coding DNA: TGCGCCAGCAGTCCGTCAGTTAATGAAAAACTGTTTTTA.

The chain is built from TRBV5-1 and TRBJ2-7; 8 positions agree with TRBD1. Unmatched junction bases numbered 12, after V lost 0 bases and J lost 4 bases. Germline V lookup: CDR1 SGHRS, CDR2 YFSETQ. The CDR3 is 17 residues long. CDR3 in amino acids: CASSLEPPGGEIYEQYF. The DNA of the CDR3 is TGCGCCAGCAGCTTGGAGCCTCCAGGGGGCGAGATTTACGAGCAGTACTTC.